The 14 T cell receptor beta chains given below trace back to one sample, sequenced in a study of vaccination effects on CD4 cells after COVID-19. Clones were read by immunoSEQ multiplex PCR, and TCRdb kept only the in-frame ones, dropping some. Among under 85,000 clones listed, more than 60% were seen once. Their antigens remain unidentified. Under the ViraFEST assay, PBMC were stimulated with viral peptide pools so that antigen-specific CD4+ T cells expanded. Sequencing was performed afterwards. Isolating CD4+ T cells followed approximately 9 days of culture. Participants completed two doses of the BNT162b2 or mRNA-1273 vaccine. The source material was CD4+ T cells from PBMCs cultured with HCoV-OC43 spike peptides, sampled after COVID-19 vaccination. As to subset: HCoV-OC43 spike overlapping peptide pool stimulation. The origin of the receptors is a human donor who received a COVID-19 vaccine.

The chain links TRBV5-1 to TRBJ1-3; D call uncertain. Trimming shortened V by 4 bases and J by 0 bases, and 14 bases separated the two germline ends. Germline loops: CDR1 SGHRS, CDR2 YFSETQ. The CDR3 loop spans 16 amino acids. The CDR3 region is CASSTIPGLSGNTIYF. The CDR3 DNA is TGCGCCAGCAGCACCATACCGGGCCTCTCTGGAAACACCATATATTTT.

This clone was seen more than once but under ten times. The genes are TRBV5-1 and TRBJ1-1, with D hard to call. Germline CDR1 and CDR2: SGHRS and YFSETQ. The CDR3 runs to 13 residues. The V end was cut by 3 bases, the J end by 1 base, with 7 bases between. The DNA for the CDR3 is TGCGCCAGCAGCTCCGATCCGAACACTGAAGCTTTCTTT. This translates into CASSSDPNTEAFF.

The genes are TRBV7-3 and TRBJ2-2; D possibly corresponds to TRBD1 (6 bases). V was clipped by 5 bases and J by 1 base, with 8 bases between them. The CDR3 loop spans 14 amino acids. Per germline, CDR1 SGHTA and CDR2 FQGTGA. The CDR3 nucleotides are TGTGCCAGCAGCCGGGGACAGAACACCGGGGAGCTGTTTTTT. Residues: CASSRGQNTGELFF.

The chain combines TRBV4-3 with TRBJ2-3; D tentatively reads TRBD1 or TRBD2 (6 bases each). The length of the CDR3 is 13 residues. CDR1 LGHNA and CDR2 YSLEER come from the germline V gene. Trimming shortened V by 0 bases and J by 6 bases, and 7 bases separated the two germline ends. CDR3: CASSQEGGDTQYF. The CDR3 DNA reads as TGCGCCAGCAGCCAAGAAGGGGGGGATACGCAGTATTTT.

The CDR3 is CASGPGQAGETQYF. The DNA of the CDR3 is TGTGCTAGTGGACCCGGACAGGCTGGAGAGACCCAGTACTTC. The gene calls are TRBV12-5 and TRBJ2-5; 7 nucleotides align to TRBD1. The CDR3 loop spans 14 amino acids. The germline V gene encodes CDR1 LGHNT and CDR2 FRNRAP. Trimming at V came to 6 bases and at J to 4 bases, leaving 8 bases not matched to a gene.

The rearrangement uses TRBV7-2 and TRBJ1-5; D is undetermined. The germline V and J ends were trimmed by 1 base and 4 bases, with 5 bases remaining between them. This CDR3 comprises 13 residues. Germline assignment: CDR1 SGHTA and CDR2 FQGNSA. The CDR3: CASSLEQNQPQHF. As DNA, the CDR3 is TGTGCCAGCAGCTTAGAACAGAATCAGCCCCAGCATTTT.

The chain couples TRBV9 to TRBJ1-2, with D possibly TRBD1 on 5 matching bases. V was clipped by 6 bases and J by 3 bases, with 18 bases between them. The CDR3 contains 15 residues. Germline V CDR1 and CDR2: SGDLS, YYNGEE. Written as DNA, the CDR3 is TGTGCCAGCACCATGGGGGGGGGTTCTTACTATGGCTACACCTTC. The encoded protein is CASTMGGGSYYGYTF. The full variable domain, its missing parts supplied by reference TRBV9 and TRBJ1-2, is DSGVTQTPKHLITATGQRVTLRCSPRSGDLSVYWYQQSLDQGLQFLIQYYNGEERAKGNILERFSAQQFPDLHSELNLSSLELGDSALYFCASTMGGGSYYGYTFGSGTRLTVV.

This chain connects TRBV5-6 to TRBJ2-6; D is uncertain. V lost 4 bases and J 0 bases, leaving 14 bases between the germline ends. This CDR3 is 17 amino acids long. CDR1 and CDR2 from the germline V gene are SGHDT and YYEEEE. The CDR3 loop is CASSGAGSISGANVLTF. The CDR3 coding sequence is TGTGCCAGCAGCGGTGCCGGGTCCATCTCTGGGGCCAACGTCCTGACTTTC.

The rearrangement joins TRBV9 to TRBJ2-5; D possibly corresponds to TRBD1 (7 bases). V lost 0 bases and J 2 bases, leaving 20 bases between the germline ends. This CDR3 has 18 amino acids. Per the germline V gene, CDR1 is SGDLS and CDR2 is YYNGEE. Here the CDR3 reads CASSVGARGRLGQETQYF. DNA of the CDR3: TGTGCCAGCAGCGTAGGGGCCAGGGGGAGGCTGGGACAAGAGACCCAGTACTTC.

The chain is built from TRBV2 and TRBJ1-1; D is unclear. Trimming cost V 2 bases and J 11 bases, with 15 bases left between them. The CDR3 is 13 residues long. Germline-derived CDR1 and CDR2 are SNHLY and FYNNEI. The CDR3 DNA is TGTGCCAGCAGTGAAAAGCCTAGCGGTGGGGCTTTCTTT. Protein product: CASSEKPSGGAFF.

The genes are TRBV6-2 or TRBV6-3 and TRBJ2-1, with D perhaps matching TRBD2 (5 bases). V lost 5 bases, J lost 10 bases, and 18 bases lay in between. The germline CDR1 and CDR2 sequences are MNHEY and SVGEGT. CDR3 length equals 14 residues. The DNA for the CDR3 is TGTGCCAGCAGTACCTGGCTGAAAGGACTCGAGCAGTTCTTC. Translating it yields CASSTWLKGLEQFF.

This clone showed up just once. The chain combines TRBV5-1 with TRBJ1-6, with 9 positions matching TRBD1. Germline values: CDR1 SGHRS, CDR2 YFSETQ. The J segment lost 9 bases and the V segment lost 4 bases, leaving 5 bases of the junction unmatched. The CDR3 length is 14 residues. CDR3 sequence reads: CASSPGTGPSPLHF. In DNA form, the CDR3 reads TGCGCCAGCAGCCCCGGGACAGGGCCTTCACCCCTCCACTTT.

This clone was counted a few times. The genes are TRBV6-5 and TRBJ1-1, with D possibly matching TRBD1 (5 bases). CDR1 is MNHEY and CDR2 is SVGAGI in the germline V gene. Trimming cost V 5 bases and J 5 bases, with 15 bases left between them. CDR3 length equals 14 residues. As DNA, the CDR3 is TGTGCCAGCAGTCTCGTTGGGGGTCGGACTGAAGCTTTCTTT. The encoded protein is CASSLVGGRTEAFF.

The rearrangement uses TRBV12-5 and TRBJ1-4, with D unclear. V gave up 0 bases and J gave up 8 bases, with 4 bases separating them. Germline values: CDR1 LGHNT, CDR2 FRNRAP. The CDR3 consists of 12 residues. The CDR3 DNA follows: TGTGCTAGTGGTTTGGTGGACGAAAAACTGTTTTTT. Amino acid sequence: CASGLVDEKLFF.